This entry describes one T cell receptor beta chain. Its antigen is unidentified. The data stem from a study of cytomegalovirus exposure and HLA in healthy donors. General observations from the study: TCR beta chain V- and J-gene trimming was linked, in a later analysis, to a missense variant in DCLRE1C. Reports indicate that TCR beta sequences accurately predicted the HLA-A and HLA-B alleles of most subjects.

In the PCR, 60 Vbeta and 13 Jbeta primers were used. Data came from immunoSEQ multiplex PCR; TCRdb stores just in-frame clones and leaves some out. In the table there are around 130,000 clones, 65% to 80% of which are singletons. The CDR3 sequence is 15 residues long. The germline V and J ends were trimmed by 0 bases and 2 bases, with 9 bases remaining between them. The germline V gene has CDR1 SGHRS and CDR2 YFSETQ. The chain has TRBV5-1 and TRBJ2-1; D is perhaps TRBD2 (6 bases). The sequence came from a woman aged 40 to 49 in good health and CMV-seropositive. Sequences were obtained from PBMCs. The CDR3 protein is CASSLAREPYNEQFF. CDR3 sequence (DNA): TGCGCCAGCAGCTTGGCTCGGGAGCCCTACAATGAGCAGTTCTTC.